This T cell receptor beta chain is drawn from a study of blood T cells in healthy people across ages. Primed by a sample-barcoded 5' primer and a J-beta primer mix, a second PCR proceeded for about 6 to 11 cycles. Carrying 12 random nucleotides, a template-switch adaptor labeled each individual cDNA molecule. MiXCR, run by TCRdb on the 5' RACE reads, gives a single entry per CDR3 protein. Of over a million distinct CDR3 sequences in the sample, about 40% were seen once. Study-wide findings and caveats: Measured against age, TCR beta diversity per million T cells decreased in a roughly linear manner. Unsorted PBMC input precluded a conclusive naive versus antigen-experienced comparison. Possibly, changes in expanded clonotypes were confounded because donor CMV status was unknown.

This clonotype showed up just a few times. What it recognizes is unknown. Germline lookup yields CDR1 MDHEN and CDR2 SYDVKM. The V end was cut by 7 bases, the J end by 6 bases, with 11 bases between. This CDR3 contains 12 residues. The sequenced sample was blood. This chain joins TRBV28 and TRBJ2-3; D ambiguous. This clonotype originated in a woman between 18 and 29 years old in good health. CDR3 region: CASKRESDTQYF. The CDR3 nucleotides are TGTGCCAGCAAAAGGGAATCGGATACGCAGTATTTT.